A single sample is the source of the 23 T cell receptor beta chains below, sequenced in a study of CD8 T cells in ankylosing spondylitis. Using its own MiXCR run on the 5' RACE reads, TCRdb lists one record per CDR3 protein. The table has some 270,000 distinct CDR3 sequences, under 20% seen once; the top ten hold less than 35%. Sequencing was carried out using blood, either unsorted or a sorted T cell fraction (not recorded which). These receptors were obtained from a male donor with ankylosing spondylitis or in good health (not recorded which).

Comments on this clonotype: A read error may be the cause here, since a much bigger clone is one base away. V is TRBV29-1 and J is TRBJ2-7, with D perhaps TRBD2 (6 bases). Trimming left V 7 bases short and J 5 bases short, with 18 bases between. The CDR3 is 13 amino acids. CDR1 SQVTM and CDR2 ANQGSEA come from the germline V gene. The DNA of the CDR3 is TGCAGCGCCTGCCTGGGGGGTACCCACGAGCAGTACTTC. It specifies CSACLGGTHEQYF.

This clonotype was observed a handful of times. This sequence joins TRBV6-5 and TRBJ2-3, with D maybe TRBD2 (5 bases). CDR1 is MNHEY, CDR2 SVGAGI, per germline. V gave up 2 bases and J gave up 1 base, with 16 bases separating them. The CDR3 extends over 17 amino acids. The chain's CDR3 is CASSYGSEPPGTDTQYF. As DNA, the CDR3 is TGTGCCAGCAGTTACGGGAGCGAGCCGCCCGGCACAGATACGCAGTATTTT.

The V call is TRBV11-2, the J call TRBJ2-1; D is undetermined. The V end lost 5 bases, the J end lost 9 bases, and 11 bases lay between the germline ends. Germline V gives CDR1 SGHAT, CDR2 FQNNGV. This CDR3 region has 12 residues. DNA of the CDR3: TGTGCCAGCAGCGCGTGGAAAAGTGAGCAGTTCTTC. Amino acid sequence: CASSAWKSEQFF. The variable domain in full, completed from reference TRBV11-2 and TRBJ2-1, reads EAGVAQSPRYKIIEKRQSVAFWCNPISGHATLYWYQQILGQGPKLLIQFQNNGVVDDSQLPKDRFSAERLKGVDSTLKIQPAKLEDSAVYLCASSAWKSEQFFGPGTRLTVL.

The CDR3 DNA follows: TGTGCCACCAGCAGAGGCCCCCTGGGGGGGTTCATGGAAAACATTCAGTACTTC. Protein: CATSRGPLGGFMENIQYF. The chain joins TRBV15 to TRBJ2-4; 7 bases are shared with TRBD2. The germline CDR1 and CDR2 sequences are LNHNV and YYDKDF (reference sequence). V dropped 1 base and J dropped 5; count of bases not matched to a gene: 14. The CDR3 contains 18 residues. Supplemented by reference TRBV15 and TRBJ2-4, the full variable domain reads DAMVIQNPRYQVTQFGKPVTLSCSQTLNHNVMYWYQQKSSQAPKLLFHYYDKDFNNEADTPDNFQSRRPNTSFCFLDIRSPGLGDTAMYLCATSRGPLGGFMENIQYFGAGTRLSVL.

V usage is TRBV5-1 and J usage is TRBJ2-7, with D perhaps matching TRBD2 (6 bases). Per the germline V gene, CDR1 is SGHRS and CDR2 is YFSETQ. Between the trimmed V and J ends, which lost 4 bases and 4 bases, there was a span of 21 bases. The CDR3 length is 16 residues. The CDR3 sequence is CASSSRRLRGPYEQYF. CDR3 nucleotide sequence: TGCGCCAGCAGCAGCCGCCGTTTGCGGGGTCCGTACGAGCAGTACTTC.

This clonotype has just a few counts. The chain is built from TRBV24-1 and TRBJ2-1; 8 bases align to TRBD2. Trimming removed 3 bases from V and 4 bases from J; junction bases left unmatched: 10. The CDR3 loop spans 17 amino acids. Per the germline V gene, CDR1 is KGHDR and CDR2 is SFDVKD. In DNA form, the CDR3 reads TGTGCCACCAGTGATGAGCTAGCTGCGGGAGGTTACAATGAGCAGTTCTTC. It translates to CATSDELAAGGYNEQFF.

This clonotype was seen a handful of times. In DNA, the CDR3 is TGTGCCAGCAGTTCGACCAGCGGAAACAACCAAGAGACCCAGTACTTC. Amino acids: CASSSTSGNNQETQYF. The chain recombines TRBV27 with TRBJ2-5, with a possible D match to TRBD2 (5 bases). The length of the CDR3 is 16 residues. Germline V lookup: CDR1 MNHEY, CDR2 SMNVEV (reference sequence). V shed 4 bases and J shed 0 bases, with 15 bases lying between them.

This chain uses TRBV29-1 with TRBJ2-5; 8 nucleotides agree with TRBD1. This CDR3 spans 17 amino acids. V was clipped by 0 bases and J by 2 bases; unmatched bases: 11. CDR1 is SQVTM, CDR2 ANQGSEA, per germline. The CDR3 here is CSVEEWRGQGTQETQYF. DNA for the CDR3: TGCAGCGTTGAAGAATGGCGAGGACAGGGCACGCAAGAGACCCAGTACTTC.

This rearrangement joins TRBV12-3 or TRBV12-4 to TRBJ1-3; no clear D. This CDR3 contains 15 residues. V gave up 2 bases and J gave up 0 bases, with 8 bases separating them. CDR3 nucleotides: TGTGCCAGCAGTTTACCTGAGAGCTCTGGAAACACCATATATTTT. It is translated as CASSLPESSGNTIYF.

This clonotype appeared a few times. The chain carries TRBV4-1 and TRBJ1-4; D is undetermined. V dropped 8 bases and J dropped 8 bases, with 15 bases sitting between them. The CDR3 totals 13 residues. Germline assignment: CDR1 MGHRA and CDR2 YSYEKL. This CDR3 is CASSTTLGEKLFF. As DNA, the CDR3 is TGCGCCAGCTCCACCACGTTAGGGGAAAAACTGTTTTTT.

This clonotype has a single count. The genes are TRBV11-2 and TRBJ2-5; 8 nucleotides line up with TRBD1. The CDR3 is 14 amino acids. Germline CDR1 reads SGHAT; CDR2 reads FQNNGV. V lost 6 bases, J lost 3 bases, and 6 bases stayed unmatched. CDR3 sequence reads: CASRRDRGEETQYF. In nucleotides, the CDR3 is TGTGCCAGCAGACGTGACAGGGGAGAAGAGACCCAGTACTTC.

As DNA, the CDR3 is TGTGCCAGCAGCTTAGATGTGGCGGGAGGAACAGATACGCAGTATTTT. It specifies CASSLDVAGGTDTQYF. This sequence joins TRBV11-2 and TRBJ2-3, with TRBD2 matching 8 bases. The CDR3 has 16 residues. With V trimmed by 0 bases and J by 3 bases, 5 bases remained unmatched. From germline, CDR1 is SGHAT and CDR2 FQNNGV.

J is TRBJ2-5 and V is TRBV29-1; 9 bases are shared with TRBD2. The V gene's germline CDR1 is SQVTM and CDR2 ANQGSEA. The V segment lost 0 bases and the J segment 4 bases; nucleotides outside the gene matches: 33. The CDR3 length is 24 residues. Written as DNA, the CDR3 is TGCAGCGTTGAAGACAGAGAGAGACTAGCGGAGCCTAACCGGGTTTGGCCTTTGACAGAGACCCAGTACTTC. Amino acids: CSVEDRERLAEPNRVWPLTETQYF.

V usage is TRBV4-3 and J usage is TRBJ2-7, with 7 bases lining up with TRBD2. Trimming at V came to 0 bases and at J to 4 bases, leaving 6 bases not matched to a gene. Germline values: CDR1 LGHNA, CDR2 YSLEER. The CDR3 contains 15 residues. CDR3 bases: TGCGCCAGCAGCCAAGATCAAGGACTAGGTTACGAGCAGTACTTC. Its protein product is CASSQDQGLGYEQYF.

In this sample, this clonotype turned up a few times. The J gene is TRBJ1-2, the V gene TRBV6-1, with D possibly TRBD1 on 6 matching bases. The CDR3 spans 14 residues. Per the germline V gene, CDR1 is MNHNS and CDR2 is SASEGT. V lost 1 base and J lost 5, with 11 bases in between. CDR3 protein: CASSEEDSTYGYTF. The CDR3 DNA reads TGTGCCAGCAGTGAAGAGGACAGCACTTATGGCTACACCTTC.

V and J are TRBV7-9 and TRBJ2-7; D ambiguous. Germline V CDR1 and CDR2: SEHNR, FQNEAQ (reference sequence). CDR3 length: 15 amino acids. Trimming pared 5 bases from V and 0 bases from J, leaving 14 bases between. CDR3 sequence (DNA): TGTGCCAGCAGCGCTAACACGGGTTACTCCTACGAGCAGTACTTC. Its translation is CASSANTGYSYEQYF.

The chain carries TRBV11-1 and TRBJ2-4; a possible D gene is TRBD1 (6 bases). V lost 4 bases, J lost 0 bases, and 16 bases lay in between. In germline, CDR1 is SGHAT, CDR2 FQDESV (reference sequence). The CDR3 covers 17 residues. CDR3 nucleotides: TGTGCCAGCAGCTCTGAGGACAGTCGACTAGCCAAAAACATTCAGTACTTC. This codes for CASSSEDSRLAKNIQYF.

This clonotype has a handful of counts. This chain joins TRBV20-1 and TRBJ2-1; 7 bases are a match to TRBD2. From germline, CDR1 is DFQATT and CDR2 SNEGSKA (reference sequence). V was clipped by 3 bases and J by 3 bases; unmatched bases: 8. CDR3 length equals 15 residues. The CDR3 DNA reads as TGCAGTGCTAGGTCCCCTAGCGGTGTCTACAATGAGCAGTTCTTC. Amino acid sequence: CSARSPSGVYNEQFF.

This clonotype has ten or more counts. The genes are TRBV20-1 and TRBJ2-1; TRBD2 matches at 9 bases. The V segment lost 8 bases and the J segment 6 bases; nucleotides outside the gene matches: 17. CDR3 length: 16 amino acids. From germline, CDR1 is DFQATT and CDR2 SNEGSKA (reference sequence). CDR3 nucleotide sequence: TGCAGTCGAGGAGCGGGAGGATACCAAACGGGCAATGAGCAGTTCTTC. It translates to CSRGAGGYQTGNEQFF.

The chain links TRBV7-8 to TRBJ1-1; maybe TRBD1 (6 bases). Trimming cost V 8 bases and J 4 bases, with 17 bases left between them. This CDR3 region has 14 residues. Germline values: CDR1 SGHVS, CDR2 FQNEAQ. The chain's CDR3 is CASSTGGRVTEAFF. The CDR3, as DNA: TGTGCCAGCTCGACGGGGGGGCGAGTCACTGAAGCTTTCTTT. The full variable domain, completed using reference TRBV7-8 and TRBJ1-1, is GAGVSQSPRYKVAKRGQDVALRCDPISGHVSLFWYQQALGQGPEFLTYFQNEAQLDKSGLPSDRFFAERPEGSVSTLKIQRTQQEDSAVYLCASSTGGRVTEAFFGQGTRLTVV.

The chain combines TRBV12-3 or TRBV12-4 with TRBJ1-6; 7 nucleotides align to TRBD1. With 5 bases clipped from V and 8 bases from J, the junction kept 6 bases outside the gene matches. CDR3 length equals 14 residues. CDR3 DNA sequence: TGTGCCAGCAGTATCGGGGACAGCTATTCACCCCTCCACTTT. This codes for CASSIGDSYSPLHF.

In its sample, this clonotype was seen a few times. This rearrangement joins TRBV5-1 to TRBJ1-6; D is ambiguous. The CDR3 is made up of 15 amino acids. V was trimmed by 0 bases and J by 7 bases, leaving 11 bases between them. Germline assignment: CDR1 SGHRS and CDR2 YFSETQ. CDR3 sequence (DNA): TGCGCCAGCAGCTTGGCCGAACAGAGGAATTCACCCCTCCACTTT. Encoded protein: CASSLAEQRNSPLHF. Supplemented by reference TRBV5-1 and TRBJ1-6, the full variable domain reads KAGVTQTPRYLIKTRGQQVTLSCSPISGHRSVSWYQQTPGQGLQFLFEYFSETQRNKGNFPGRFSGRQFSNSRSEMNVSTLELGDSALYLCASSLAEQRNSPLHFGNGTRLTVT.

This clonotype was observed at least ten times. The chain has TRBV3-1 and TRBJ2-1; D gene ambiguous. Germline V gene data show CDR1 as LGHDT and CDR2 as YNNKEL (reference sequence). This CDR3 is 16 amino acids long. V dropped 2 bases and J dropped 0 bases, with 11 bases sitting between them. The CDR3 DNA sequence: TGTGCCAGCAGCCAAACGGACGGACGCTCCTACAATGAGCAGTTCTTC. Protein product: CASSQTDGRSYNEQFF.